This record looks at one T cell receptor (beta chain) sequence and its context. What it binds is unknown. The data stem from a study of vaccination and CD4 T cells after COVID-19. Study conclusions and caveats: Although the median of SARS-CoV-2-reactive clonotypes rose from around 20 to 38, the change was not significant.

Once obtained from cultured CD4+ T cells, the DNA was sequenced using the Oncomine TCR Beta short-read assay. Via MiXCR, TCRdb re-called the PCR reads, giving one row per CDR3 protein. This table holds 3,300 or so distinct CDR3 sequences, roughly 30% found once. Germline V gives CDR1 MNHEY, CDR2 SVGAGI. This CDR3 is 17 amino acids long. The ends lost 4 bases at V and 7 bases at J; junction bases unmatched: 16. Documented treatment: approximately nine-day PBMC culture with coronavirus spike peptide pools or control peptides (ViraFEST assay). Sequenced input: CD4+ T cells from blood, cultured in vitro. The source of this sequence is a human donor who had recovered from COVID-19. This chain links TRBV6-5 with TRBJ2-5; 9 positions match TRBD1. CDR3: CASSSFVQLDRGATQYF. CDR3 in DNA: TGTGCCAGCAGTTCTTTTGTACAACTGGACAGGGGCGCGACCCAGTACTTC.